This is a list of T cell receptor beta chains from one sample in a study of T cells in Graves' hyperthyroidism and ophthalmopathy. TCRdb reanalysed the multiplex PCR reads using MiXCR and keeps one entry per CDR3 protein. The profile shows more than 500,000 distinct CDR3 sequences, 16% of them singletons. Specimen: blood. These receptors were taken from a woman in her 30s with Graves' ophthalmopathy. The CDR3 runs from the conserved cysteine through the conserved F or W. A D gene is named only where the DNA matches it firmly. Rows may omit the clone size; those that give it use once, few, many or a size class.

clone_size j_call v_call d_call cdr3_nt cdr3_aa
- TRBJ2-3 TRBV2 TRBD2 TGTGCCAGCAGTGAAGCGGGGGGGATGGATACGCAGTATTTT CASSEAGGMDTQYF
many TRBJ2-7 TRBV3-1 - TGTGCCAGCAGCAAACTTACAGGGTTTAGTTCCTACGAGCAGTACTTC CASSKLTGFSSYEQYF
few TRBJ1-6 TRBV7-9 - TGTGCCAGCAGCTTCCGGGTCGCGAATTCACCCCTCCACTTT CASSFRVANSPLHF
few TRBJ2-7 TRBV27 - TGTGCCAGCAGTTTAAGAATGACGGGCCACTACGAGCAGTACTTC CASSLRMTGHYEQYF
many TRBJ1-6 TRBV7-2 - TGTGCCAGCAGCTTAGGATATAATTCACCCCTCCACTTT CASSLGYNSPLHF
- TRBJ2-6 TRBV11-2 TRBD1 TGTGCCAGCAGCTGGACAGGGGGCGCCGGGGCCAACGTCCTGACTTTC CASSWTGGAGANVLTF
few TRBJ1-1 TRBV20-1 - TGCAGTGCCCACAGCCGGGGGGGATACACTGAAGCTTTCTTT CSAHSRGGYTEAFF
many TRBJ2-7 TRBV7-2 - TGTGCCAGCAGCTTAGATCACTACGAGCAGTACTTC CASSLDHYEQYF
many TRBJ1-1 TRBV20-1 - TGCAGTGCCCCCCGGGACGGGGAGTTGAACACTGAAGCTTTCTTT CSAPRDGELNTEAFF
many TRBJ2-5 TRBV7-2 - TGTGCCAGCAGCTCCTTTAGTTTGGAAGAGACCCAGTACTTC CASSSFSLEETQYF
- TRBJ2-7 TRBV11-2 TRBD1 TGTGCCAGCAGCTTAGTGGGGGGACAGGGTAACTACGAGCAGTACTTC CASSLVGGQGNYEQYF
many TRBJ1-5 TRBV7-8 - TGTGCCAGCAGCTTAGTCTGGGCAGGGGCCGGCAATCAGCCCCAGCATTTT CASSLVWAGAGNQPQHF
- TRBJ1-2 TRBV7-2 - TGTGCCAGCAGCCCCGGACAGTATGCCTATGGCTACACCTTC CASSPGQYAYGYTF